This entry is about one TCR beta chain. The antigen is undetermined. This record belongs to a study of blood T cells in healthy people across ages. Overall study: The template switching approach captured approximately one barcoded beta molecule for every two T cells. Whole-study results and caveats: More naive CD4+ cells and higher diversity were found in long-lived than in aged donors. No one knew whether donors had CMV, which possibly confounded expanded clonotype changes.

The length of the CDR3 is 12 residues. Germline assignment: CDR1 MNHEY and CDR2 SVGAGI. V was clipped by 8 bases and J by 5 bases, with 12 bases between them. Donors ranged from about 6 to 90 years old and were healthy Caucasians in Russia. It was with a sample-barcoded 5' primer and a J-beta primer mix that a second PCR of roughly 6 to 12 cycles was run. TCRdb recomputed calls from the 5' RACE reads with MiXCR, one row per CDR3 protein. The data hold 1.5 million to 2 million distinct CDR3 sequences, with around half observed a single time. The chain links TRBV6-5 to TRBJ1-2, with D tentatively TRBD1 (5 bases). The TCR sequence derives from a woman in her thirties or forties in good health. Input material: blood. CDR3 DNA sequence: TGTGCCAGCCGTGGGGCAGTATATGGCTACACCTTC. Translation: CASRGAVYGYTF.